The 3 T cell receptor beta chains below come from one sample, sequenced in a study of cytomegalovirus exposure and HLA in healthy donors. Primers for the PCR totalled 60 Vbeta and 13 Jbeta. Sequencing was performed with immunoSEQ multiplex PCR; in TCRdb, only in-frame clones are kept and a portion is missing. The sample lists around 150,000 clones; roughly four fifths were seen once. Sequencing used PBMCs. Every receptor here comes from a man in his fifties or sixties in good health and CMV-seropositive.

The CDR3 DNA follows: TGCGCCAGCAGCTTGGGCCTAGACAGGGGATCTAATTCACCCCTCCACTTT. It encodes CASSLGLDRGSNSPLHF. The rearrangement uses TRBV5-1 and TRBJ1-6; 8 positions match TRBD1. Losses at the gene ends were 0 bases for V and 6 bases for J; bases not matched to a gene: 8. CDR3 size: 17 residues. The germline CDR1 and CDR2 sequences are SGHRS and YFSETQ.

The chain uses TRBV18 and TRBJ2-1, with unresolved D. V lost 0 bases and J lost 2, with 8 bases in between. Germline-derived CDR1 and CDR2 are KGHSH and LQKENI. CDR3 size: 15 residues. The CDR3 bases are TGTGCCAGCTCACCACCCAGGCTTACCTACAATGAGCAGTTCTTC. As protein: CASSPPRLTYNEQFF.

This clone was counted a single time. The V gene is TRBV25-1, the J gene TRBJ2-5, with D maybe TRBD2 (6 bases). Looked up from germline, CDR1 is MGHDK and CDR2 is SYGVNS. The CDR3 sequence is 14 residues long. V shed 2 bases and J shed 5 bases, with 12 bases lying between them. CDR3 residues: CASSELFRGETQYF. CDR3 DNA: TGTGCCAGCAGTGAACTCTTTCGGGGGGAGACCCAGTACTTC.